The clone carrying this TCR beta chain was detected ten times or more. Its target is unknown. The assay was carried out at the deep level. Replicate PCRs for sorted subsets used approximately 190 ng DNA; this equaled tens of thousands of T cell genomes. The assay was immunoSEQ multiplex PCR, and TCRdb's table has in-frame clones only and misses some. The sample comprises around 350,000 clones, around 79% of which are singletons, and roughly 10% rests with the top ten. Donors, healthy HIV-negative adults, lacked recent acute infections or vaccinations. V shed 3 bases and J 0 bases; nucleotides not matched to a gene: 2. The CDR3 is 15 amino acids. The V gene's germline CDR1 is MRHNA and CDR2 SNTAGT. This sample is part of a study of shared clonotypes between healthy human individuals. Whole-study findings and limits: What rarefaction showed was incomplete sorted-subset sequencing despite large depth.

The rearrangement joins TRBV6-4 to TRBJ2-1; TRBD2 aligns across 7 bases. The sequenced material came from memory CD4+ T cells sorted from blood. The subset denotes: CD45RA-negative fraction. The TCR originated in a man between 25 and 39 years old in good health. DNA of the CDR3: TGTGCCAGCAGTGAGGCTAGCGGCTCCTACAATGAGCAGTTCTTC. Translating it yields CASSEASGSYNEQFF.